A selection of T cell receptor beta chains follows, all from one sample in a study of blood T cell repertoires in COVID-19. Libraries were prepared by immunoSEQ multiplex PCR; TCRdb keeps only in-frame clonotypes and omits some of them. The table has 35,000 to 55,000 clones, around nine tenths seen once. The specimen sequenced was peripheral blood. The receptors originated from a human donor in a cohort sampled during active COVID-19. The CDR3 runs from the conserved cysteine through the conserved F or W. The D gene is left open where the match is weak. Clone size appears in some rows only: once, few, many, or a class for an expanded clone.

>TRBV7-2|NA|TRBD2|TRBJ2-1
CASSTPGLAGILQFF
TGTGCCAGCAGCACTCCGGGACTAGCGGGGATACTTCAGTTCTTC
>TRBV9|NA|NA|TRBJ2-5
CASSVVTRDHLAQYF
TGTGCCAGCAGCGTAGTCACGCGGGATCATTTGGCCCAGTACTTC
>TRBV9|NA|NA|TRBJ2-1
CASSVVGSSYNEQFF
TGTGCCAGCAGCGTAGTGGGGAGCTCCTACAATGAGCAGTTCTTC
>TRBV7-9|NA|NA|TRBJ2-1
CASSDESEGEQFF
TGTGCCAGCAGCGATGAGTCGGAGGGGGAGCAGTTCTTC
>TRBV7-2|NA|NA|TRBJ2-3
CASSSPGLGSDTQYF
TGTGCCAGCAGCTCGCCGGGACTGGGATCGGATACGCAGTATTTT
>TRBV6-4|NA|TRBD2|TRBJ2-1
CASSDLAGLNNEQFF
TGTGCCAGCAGTGATTTAGCGGGGCTCAACAATGAGCAGTTCTTC
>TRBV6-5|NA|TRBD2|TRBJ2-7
CASSLSGGVPAEQYF
TGTGCCAGCAGCCTCTCGGGGGGAGTCCCCGCCGAGCAGTACTTC
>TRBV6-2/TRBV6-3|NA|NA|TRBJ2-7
CASSYAASSYEQYF
TGTGCCAGCAGTTACGCGGCGAGCTCCTACGAGCAGTACTTC
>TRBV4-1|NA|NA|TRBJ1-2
CASSHVGGDNYGYTF
TGCGCCAGCAGCCATGTGGGAGGGGATAACTATGGCTACACCTTC
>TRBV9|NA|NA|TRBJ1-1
CASSEQGTEAFF
TGTGCCAGCAGCGAGCAGGGCACTGAAGCTTTCTTT
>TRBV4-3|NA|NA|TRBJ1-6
CASSQDPTGTPLHF
TGCGCCAGCAGCCAAGATCCTACGGGTACACCCCTCCACTTT
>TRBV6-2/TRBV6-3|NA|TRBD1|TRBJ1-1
CASSYTTGVAFF
TGTGCCAGCAGTTACACGACAGGGGTGGCTTTCTTT
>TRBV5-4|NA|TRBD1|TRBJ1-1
CASSLAGQGAWANTEAFF
TGTGCCAGCAGCTTGGCCGGACAGGGGGCTTGGGCCAACACTGAAGCTTTCTTT
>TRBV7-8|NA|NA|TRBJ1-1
CASSSVYGSTEAFF
TGTGCCAGCAGCTCAGTGTACGGGTCCACTGAAGCTTTCTTT
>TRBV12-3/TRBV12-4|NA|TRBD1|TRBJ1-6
CASRTGLSPLHF
TGTGCCAGCAGGACAGGGCTTTCACCCCTCCACTTT
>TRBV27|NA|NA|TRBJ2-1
CASSLSSLNEQFF
TGTGCCAGCAGTTTATCATCCCTCAATGAGCAGTTCTTC
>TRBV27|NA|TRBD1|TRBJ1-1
CASKPGQRRVNTEAFF
TGTGCCAGCAAACCGGGACAGAGGAGGGTAAACACTGAAGCTTTCTTT
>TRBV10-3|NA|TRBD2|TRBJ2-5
CAISEADRGGAWETQYF
TGTGCCATCAGTGAGGCCGACCGGGGGGGGGCCTGGGAGACCCAGTACTTC
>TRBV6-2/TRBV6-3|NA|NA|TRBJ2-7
CASSYSLSSYEQYF
TGTGCCAGCAGTTACTCGTTGAGCTCCTACGAGCAGTACTTC
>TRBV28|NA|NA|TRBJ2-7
CAIKDRGDYEQYF
TGTGCCATAAAGGACAGAGGAGACTACGAGCAGTACTTC
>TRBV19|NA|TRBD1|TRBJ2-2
CASSPTGGTGELFF
TGTGCCAGTAGCCCGACAGGGGGGACCGGGGAGCTGTTTTTT
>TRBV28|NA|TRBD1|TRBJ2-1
CASLSQGVEYNEQFF
TGTGCCAGCCTGTCACAGGGGGTAGAATACAATGAGCAGTTCTTC
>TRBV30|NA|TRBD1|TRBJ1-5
CAWSAQGNQPQHF
TGTGCCTGGAGCGCACAGGGGAATCAGCCCCAGCATTTT
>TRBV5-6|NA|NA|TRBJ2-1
CASSASGVSSYNEQFF
TGTGCCAGCAGCGCCTCAGGGGTTAGCTCCTACAATGAGCAGTTCTTC
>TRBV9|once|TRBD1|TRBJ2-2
CASSPPLRTGGLTGELFF
TGTGCCAGCAGCCCGCCCCTCAGGACAGGGGGCTTGACCGGGGAGCTGTTTTTT
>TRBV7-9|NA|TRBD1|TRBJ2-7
CASSYGQDEQYF
TGTGCCAGCAGCTACGGACAGGACGAGCAGTACTTC
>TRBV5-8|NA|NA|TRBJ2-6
CASSWGAGPIAGANVLTF
TGTGCCAGCAGCTGGGGCGCAGGACCGATTGCTGGGGCCAACGTCCTGACTTTC
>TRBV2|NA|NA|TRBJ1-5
CATRQDSNQPQHF
TGTGCCACTAGACAGGATAGCAATCAGCCCCAGCATTTT
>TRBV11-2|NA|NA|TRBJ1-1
CASSAQGLNTEAFF
TGTGCCAGCAGCGCGCAGGGCCTGAACACTGAAGCTTTCTTT
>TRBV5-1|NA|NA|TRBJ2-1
CASSSSSLDEQFF
TGCGCCAGCAGCTCGAGTAGTTTAGATGAGCAGTTCTTC
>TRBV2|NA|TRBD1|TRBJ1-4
CASTVGQEGGNEKLFF
TGTGCCAGCACGGTAGGACAGGAAGGCGGGAATGAAAAACTGTTTTTT
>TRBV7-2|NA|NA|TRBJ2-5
CASSFGSTQETQYF
TGTGCCAGCAGTTTCGGGAGCACCCAAGAGACCCAGTACTTC
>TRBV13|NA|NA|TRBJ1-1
CASSPGNTEAFF
TGTGCCAGCAGCCCAGGGAACACTGAAGCTTTCTTT
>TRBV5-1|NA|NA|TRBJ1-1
CASSLGSNIGTEAFF
TGCGCCAGCAGCTTGGGTAGCAATATCGGCACTGAAGCTTTCTTT
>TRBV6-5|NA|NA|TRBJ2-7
CASSYSFRDSSYEQYF
TGTGCCAGCAGTTACTCGTTCAGGGACTCCTCCTACGAGCAGTACTTC
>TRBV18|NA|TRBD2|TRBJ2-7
CASSPGGVFYEQYF
TGTGCCAGCTCCCCGGGGGGGGTTTTCTACGAGCAGTACTTC
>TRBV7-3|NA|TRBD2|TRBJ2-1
CASSSGLAGGPQSEFF
TGTGCCAGCAGCTCCGGACTAGCGGGAGGGCCGCAGAGTGAGTTCTTC
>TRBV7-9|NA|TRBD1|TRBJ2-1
CASSLGTGNNEQFF
TGTGCCAGCAGCTTAGGGACAGGGAACAATGAGCAGTTCTTC
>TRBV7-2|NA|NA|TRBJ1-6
CASSTRDGLLHF
TGTGCCAGCAGCACTAGAGACGGTCTCCTCCACTTT
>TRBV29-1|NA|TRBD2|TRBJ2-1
CSVDGTSGKSGNEQFF
TGCAGCGTTGACGGGACTAGCGGGAAAAGTGGGAATGAGCAGTTCTTC
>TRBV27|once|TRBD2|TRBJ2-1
CASNTRLAGVFVNEQFF
TGTGCCAGCAACACCCGTCTTGCGGGAGTTTTTGTCAATGAGCAGTTCTTC